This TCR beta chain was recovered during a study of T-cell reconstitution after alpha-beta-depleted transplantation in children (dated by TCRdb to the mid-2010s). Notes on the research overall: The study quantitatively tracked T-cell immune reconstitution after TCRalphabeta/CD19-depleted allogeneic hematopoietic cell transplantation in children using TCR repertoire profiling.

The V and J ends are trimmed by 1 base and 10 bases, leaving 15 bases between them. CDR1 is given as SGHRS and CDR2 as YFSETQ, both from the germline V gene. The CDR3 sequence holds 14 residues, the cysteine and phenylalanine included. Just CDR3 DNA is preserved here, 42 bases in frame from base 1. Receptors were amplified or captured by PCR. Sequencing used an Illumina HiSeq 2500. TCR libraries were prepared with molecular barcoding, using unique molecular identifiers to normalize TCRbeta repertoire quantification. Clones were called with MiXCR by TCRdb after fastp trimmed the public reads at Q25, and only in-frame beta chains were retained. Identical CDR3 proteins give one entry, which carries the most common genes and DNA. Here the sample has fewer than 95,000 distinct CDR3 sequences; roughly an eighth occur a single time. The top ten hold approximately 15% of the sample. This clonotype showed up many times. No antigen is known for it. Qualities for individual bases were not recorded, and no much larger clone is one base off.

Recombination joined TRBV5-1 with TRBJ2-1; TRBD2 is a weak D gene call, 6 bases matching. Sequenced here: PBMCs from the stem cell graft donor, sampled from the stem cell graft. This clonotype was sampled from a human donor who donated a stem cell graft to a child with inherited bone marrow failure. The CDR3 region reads CASSLLDGSQEQFF. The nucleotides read TGCGCCAGCAGCTTGCTCGACGGGAGTCAGGAGCAGTTCTTC.